A selection of T cell receptor beta chains follows, all from one sample in a study of blood T cell repertoires in COVID-19. The repertoire was sequenced with immunoSEQ multiplex PCR; TCRdb's copy has only in-frame clones and lacks some. The data contain some 64,000 clones, about three quarters of them singletons. The specimen was peripheral blood. The receptors here all came from a human donor in a cohort sampled during active COVID-19. Both conserved end residues are trimmed from each CDR3.

TRBJ2-5	TRBV4-2	ASSQERGLAGGYQSQETQY
TRBJ2-6	TRBV19	ASSNRDPGANVLT
TRBJ1-4	TRBV4-2	ASSQPGHTNEKLF
TRBJ1-2	TRBV7-2	ASSFTGVLGYT
TRBJ1-1	TRBV5-1	ASSLGFGEGTEAF
TRBJ2-1	TRBV19	ATKTSGGSSYNEQF
TRBJ2-5	TRBV5-1	ASSDVPGTRETQY
TRBJ2-3	TRBV19	ASMHRLAGGQDTQY
TRBJ2-7	TRBV6-1	ASSENFSHEQY
TRBJ1-4	TRBV2	ASRLNSATNEKLF
TRBJ1-2	TRBV15	ATSREQGGSYGYT
TRBJ2-7	TRBV27	ASRPGTTYEQY
TRBJ2-7	TRBV7-2	ASSQRTGSSYEQY
TRBJ2-1	TRBV6-5	ASSYPVSNEQF
TRBJ1-5	TRBV7-2	ASSLGSRISNQPQH
TRBJ2-3	TRBV2	ASSEGLAGGGDTQY
TRBJ2-5	TRBV27	ASSKGLQETQY
TRBJ2-1	TRBV10-3	AISESTGGYYNEQF
TRBJ1-2	TRBV6-1	ASSEGGGVFYGYT
TRBJ2-5	TRBV11-2	ASSLALAGGSQETQY
TRBJ2-5	TRBV19	ASSPGLQETQY
TRBJ1-1	TRBV18	ASSPVAGVGTEAF
TRBJ2-7	TRBV7-8	ASSLVLGEYEQY
TRBJ2-7	TRBV6-2/TRBV6-3	ASSYGTGFTYEQY
TRBJ1-2	TRBV6-5	ASRGDRVYGYT
TRBJ1-2	TRBV27	ASMSGVDSYT
TRBJ2-3	TRBV30	AWSRVATDTQY
TRBJ1-1	TRBV5-6	ASSLSGGLNTEAF
TRBJ1-1	TRBV7-6	ASSLAGGGTEAF
TRBJ1-4	TRBV21-1	ASSKGADANEKLF
TRBJ2-7	TRBV5-1	ASSSRIGYYEQY
TRBJ1-4	TRBV5-5	ASSTGTTNEKLF
TRBJ1-5	TRBV7-2	ASSLRQGSQPQH
TRBJ2-3	TRBV7-9	ASSLGTSGGPGADTQY
TRBJ1-3	TRBV30	AWSRDTGNTIY
TRBJ1-1	TRBV5-1	ASSPTDRGDTEAF
TRBJ2-7	TRBV6-5	ASSWTGGYEQY
TRBJ1-6	TRBV11-2	ASSRGDSPLH
TRBJ2-5	TRBV5-1	ASSSNDGGETQY
TRBJ2-1	TRBV2	ASSPTSGGASEQF
TRBJ1-2	TRBV10-3	AISESRTGNYGYT